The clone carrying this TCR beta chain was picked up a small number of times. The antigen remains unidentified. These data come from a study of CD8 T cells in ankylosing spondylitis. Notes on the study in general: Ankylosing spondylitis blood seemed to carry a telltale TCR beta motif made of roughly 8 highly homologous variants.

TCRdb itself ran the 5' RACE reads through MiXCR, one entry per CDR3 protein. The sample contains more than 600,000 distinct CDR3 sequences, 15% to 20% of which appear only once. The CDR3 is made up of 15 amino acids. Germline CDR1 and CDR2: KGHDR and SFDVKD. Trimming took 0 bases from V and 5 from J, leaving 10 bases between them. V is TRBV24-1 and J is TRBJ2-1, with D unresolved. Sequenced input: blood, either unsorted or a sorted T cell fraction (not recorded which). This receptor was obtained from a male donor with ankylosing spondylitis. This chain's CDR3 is CATSDLGHLNNEQFF. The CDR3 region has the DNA TGTGCCACCAGTGATTTGGGGCACCTAAACAATGAGCAGTTCTTC.